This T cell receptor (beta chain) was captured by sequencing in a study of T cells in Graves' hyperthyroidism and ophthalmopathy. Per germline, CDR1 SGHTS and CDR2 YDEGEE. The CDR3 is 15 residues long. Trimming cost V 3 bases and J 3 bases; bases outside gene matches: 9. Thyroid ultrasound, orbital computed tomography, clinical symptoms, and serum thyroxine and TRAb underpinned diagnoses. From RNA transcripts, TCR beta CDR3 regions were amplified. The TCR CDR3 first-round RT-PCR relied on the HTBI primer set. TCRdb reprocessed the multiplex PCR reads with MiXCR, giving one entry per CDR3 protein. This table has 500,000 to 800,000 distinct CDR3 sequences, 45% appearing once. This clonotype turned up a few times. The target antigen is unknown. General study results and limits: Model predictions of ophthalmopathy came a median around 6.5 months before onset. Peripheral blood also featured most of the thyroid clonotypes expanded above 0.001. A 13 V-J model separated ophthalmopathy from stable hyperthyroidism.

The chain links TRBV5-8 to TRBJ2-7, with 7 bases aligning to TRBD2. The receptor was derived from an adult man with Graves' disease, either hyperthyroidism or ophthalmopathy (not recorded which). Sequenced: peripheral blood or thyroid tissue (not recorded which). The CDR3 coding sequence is TGTGCCAGCAGCTCCGGACTAGAGGGCCGCTACGAGCAGTACTTC. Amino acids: CASSSGLEGRYEQYF. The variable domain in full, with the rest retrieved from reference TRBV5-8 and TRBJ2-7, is EAGVTQSPTHLIKTRGQQATLRCSPISGHTSVYWYQQALGLGLQFLLWYDEGEERNRGNFPPRFSGRQFPNYSSELNVNALELEDSALYLCASSSGLEGRYEQYFGPGTRLTVT.